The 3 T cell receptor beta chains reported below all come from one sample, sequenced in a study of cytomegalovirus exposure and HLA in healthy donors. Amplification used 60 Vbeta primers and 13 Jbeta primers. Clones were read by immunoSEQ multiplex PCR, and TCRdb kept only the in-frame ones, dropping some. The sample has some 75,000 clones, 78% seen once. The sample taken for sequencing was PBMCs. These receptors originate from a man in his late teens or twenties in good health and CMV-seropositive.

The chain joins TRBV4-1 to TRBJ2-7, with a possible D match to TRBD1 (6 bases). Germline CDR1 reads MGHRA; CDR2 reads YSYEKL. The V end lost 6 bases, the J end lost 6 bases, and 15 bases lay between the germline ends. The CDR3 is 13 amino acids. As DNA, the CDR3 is TGCGCCAGCAGTTGGTTGGGGGCGGGCGAGCAGTACTTC. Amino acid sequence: CASSWLGAGEQYF.

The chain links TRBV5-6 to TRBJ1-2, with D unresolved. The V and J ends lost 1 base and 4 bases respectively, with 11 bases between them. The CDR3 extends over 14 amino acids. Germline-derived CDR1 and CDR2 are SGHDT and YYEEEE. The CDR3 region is CASSLRGGIYGYTF. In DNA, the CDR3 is TGTGCCAGCAGCTTGCGGGGAGGAATCTATGGCTACACCTTC.

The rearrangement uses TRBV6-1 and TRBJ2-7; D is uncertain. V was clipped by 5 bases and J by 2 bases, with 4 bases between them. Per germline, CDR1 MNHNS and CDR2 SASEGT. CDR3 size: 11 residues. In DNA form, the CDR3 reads TGTGCCAGCAGTACTCCCTACGAGCAGTACTTC. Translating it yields CASSTPYEQYF.